This TCR beta chain was recovered during a study of control samples from healthy donors and cancer patients (dated by TCRdb to the early 2020s). About this clone: Its recognized antigen is unknown. Base qualities were left out, and no much larger clone turns up one base away.

V and J are truncated by 3 bases and 7 bases respectively, leaving an intervening sequence of 18 bases. Counted from cysteine to phenylalanine, this CDR3 has 15 amino acids. CDR3 DNA is the only sequence kept; it has 45 bases, read in frame from the first base. The germline V gene yields MNHEY for CDR1 and SVGAGI for CDR2. The method was the immunoSEQ multiplex PCR assay. TCRdb's version of the immuneACCESS table is confined to in-frame rearrangements and falls short of the full clone set. An unresolved V gene accounts for under half of the shortfall where checked; the remainder is of unknown origin. The sample table records 90,000 to 130,000 clones; around 87% of these occur just once. The ten most abundant clones make up 3.5% to 4% of the sample.

This TCR was sampled from a woman between 55 and 75 years old with lung cancer. Material for sequencing was PBMCs. The V and J genes are TRBV6-5 and TRBJ1-2, with no confident D gene call. The sequenced DNA is TGTGCCAGCAGTTATAGTACGGACTCAAGACGTGGCTACACCTTC. The translation is CASSYSTDSRRGYTF.